This T cell receptor beta chain was found in a study of blood T cell repertoires in COVID-19 (TCRdb year 2020). General notes on the study: Samples from collaborators originated in the United States, Italy and Spain and spanned both the acute and convalescent phases of COVID-19. The material from the prospective study consisted of cDNA or gDNA derived from T cells, B-cell-depleted T cells, or PBMCs. Deeply sampled blood TCRbeta repertoires from subjects exposed to, actively infected with, or recovered from COVID-19 were included in the dataset. The repertoires were released in a freely available public database intended as a resource for research on the immune response to SARS-CoV-2. Samples came from the ongoing ImmuneRACE study (first 160 participants) plus 1,254 subjects from 6 global collaborators. A de-identified subject ID, COVID-19 status, age in years and sex were almost always included in the sample metadata. Where available, HLA class I and class II types were obtained from metadata supplied by the sample provider rather than from assay-based typing. Overall study outcomes, separate from this receptor: The amount of clinical and demographic metadata varied by source and participant and was provided uncurated.

Germline trimming amounts to 4 bases on V and 6 bases on J, with 9 as the count of junction bases outside the gene matches. CDR1 and CDR2, looked up from the germline V gene, are MNHEY and SVGAGI. Including cysteine and phenylalanine, the CDR3 has 14 amino acids. The retained sequence is limited to the CDR3, 42 bases, with the frame set at the first base. Each collaborating institution followed its own protocols to collect whole blood in K2EDTA tubes. For TCRbeta analysis, collaborators shipped samples in one of three forms: frozen whole blood, isolated PBMCs, or DNA extracted from either of those sample types. As concerns this clone: This clone's antigen is unknown. Base qualities are not recorded, but no much larger clone differs from it by a single base.

TCRbeta CDR3 regions were amplified from genomic DNA by means of the immunoSEQ Assay, a bias-controlled multiplex PCR. Under the source paper's analysis protocol: Nucleated cell counts per sample were estimated from amplification of reference gene primers within the assay. Sequence reads were collapsed and filtered to measure the absolute abundance of every unique TCRbeta CDR3 rearrangement. For each sample, productive Simpson clonality was calculated by taking the square root of Simpson's diversity index across productive rearrangements. TCRdb carries this immuneACCESS record with in-frame sequences only. Its versions omit some clonotypes, under half of them owing to an unresolved V gene in the studies checked, with the rest unexplained. The V and J calls and the clone size are those of that table, but D and trimming were determined from the DNA. The sample includes over 300,000 clones, with almost 90% observed a single time. About 7% of the sample is taken by the ten largest.

This receptor was identified in a man between 18 and 35 years old with active or convalescent COVID-19. The sequencing sample was made of peripheral blood. This chain is built from TRBV6-5 and TRBJ2-7; TRBD1 fits 7 bases in the junction. The CDR3: CASSSSQGVGEQYF. The sequenced DNA is TGTGCCAGCAGTTCTAGTCAGGGGGTTGGCGAGCAGTACTTC.